This T cell receptor beta chain was recovered during a study of identical twins. General observations from the study: Zero-insertion findings could be partly confounded by invariant cells (MAIT and iNKT cells). In cord blood, abundant beta clonotypes had fewer insertions; memory showed no trend. The study reached conclusions through statistical analysis that was cross-sectional, not following the same donors.

TCRdb reanalysed the 5' RACE reads using MiXCR and keeps one entry per CDR3 protein. The sample records just over 450,000 distinct CDR3 sequences, more than 13% being singletons. A word on this clonotype: Antigen: not known.

Separately, the same data were catalogued under a study of yellow fever vaccine responses in identical twins. That study reports: Twins showed a vaccine T cell response that reportedly seemed partly convergent, partly personalized.

The receptor was isolated from a woman aged 18 to 35 in good health. The specimen was CD4+ T cells sorted from blood.

As DNA, the CDR3 is TGTGCCAGCAGCTTGGGACTAGCGGGAGGCCTTCCACGAGATACGCAGTATTTT. Protein product: CASSLGLAGGLPRDTQYF. The rearrangement joins TRBV11-2 to TRBJ2-3; 15 positions match TRBD2. The germline V gene encodes CDR1 SGHAT and CDR2 FQNNGV. Trimming at V came to 3 bases and at J to 5 bases, leaving 9 bases not matched to a gene. The length of the CDR3 is 18 residues.